This T cell receptor beta chain was observed in a study of blood T cell repertoires in COVID-19. This clone was found a few times. The trim removed 0 bases at V and 12 bases at J, leaving 4 bases unmatched. This CDR3 has 13 residues. Germline CDR1 and CDR2: LGHNA and YNFKEQ. Assay used: immunoSEQ multiplex PCR; TCRdb lists only in-frame clones, some missing. Of 120,000 or so clones listed, approximately 90% are singletons. Sequencing was performed on peripheral blood. This clonotype was obtained from a man aged 70 or older with active or convalescent COVID-19. The J gene is TRBJ2-1, the V gene TRBV4-2, with TRBD2 matching over 8 bases. The CDR3 DNA reads TGTGCCAGCAGCCAAGAATCCGCGGGAGGGCAGTTCTTC. This encodes CASSQESAGGQFF.